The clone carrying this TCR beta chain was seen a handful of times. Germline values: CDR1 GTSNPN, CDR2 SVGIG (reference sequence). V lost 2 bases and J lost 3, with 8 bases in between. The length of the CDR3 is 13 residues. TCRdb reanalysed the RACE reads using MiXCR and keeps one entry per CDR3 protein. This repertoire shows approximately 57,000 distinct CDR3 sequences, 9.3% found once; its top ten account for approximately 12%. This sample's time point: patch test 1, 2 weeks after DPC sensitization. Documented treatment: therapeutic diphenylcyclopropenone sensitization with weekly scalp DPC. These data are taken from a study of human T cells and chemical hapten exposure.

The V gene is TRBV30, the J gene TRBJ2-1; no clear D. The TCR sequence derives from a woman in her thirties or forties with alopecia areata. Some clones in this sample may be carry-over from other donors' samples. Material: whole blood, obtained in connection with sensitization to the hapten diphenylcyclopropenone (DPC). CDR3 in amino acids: CAWSRQDYNEQFF. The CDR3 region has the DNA TGTGCCTGGAGTAGGCAGGACTACAATGAGCAGTTCTTC.